This T cell receptor (beta chain) stems from a study of tumor and adjacent non-tumor tissue in lung cancer. At the level of the study: The cohort had around twelve adenocarcinoma, a couple of squamous cell and 1 small cell patients. Aged 31 to 76 years, patients included roughly 10 men and a handful of women with stage I to III disease. Samples averaged about 4.2 million productive TCRbeta reads each. Study conclusions and caveats: Significantly higher TCR diversity was found in tumor than normal lung.

This sample's RNA came from whole unsorted tissue. Three rounds of nested PCR, following a modified ARM-PCR protocol, produced the TCRbeta library. TCRdb itself ran the multiplex PCR reads through MiXCR, one entry per CDR3 protein. This table holds about 90,000 distinct CDR3 sequences, approximately 57% found once. This clonotype was found many times. Its cognate antigen is unknown. The ends were cut back, 2 bases at V and 2 bases at J, with 13 bases in the middle. Germline assignment: CDR1 MNHNY and CDR2 SVGAGI (reference sequence). The CDR3 is 16 residues long. The rearrangement joins TRBV6-6 to TRBJ1-5; D might be TRBD1 (5 bases). The receptor comes from a man between 65 and 85 years old with non-small cell lung cancer. Sequenced: lung tumor tissue. The CDR3 DNA follows: TGTGCCAGCAGTTACGGGCGGCAGGGAGGCAATCAGCCCCAGCATTTT. This translates into CASSYGRQGGNQPQHF.